Presented here are 7 T cell receptor beta chains from one specimen sequenced in a study of graft-versus-host responses after intestinal transplantation listed by TCRdb under 2021. The library came from the immunoSEQ multiplex PCR assay. This is the immuneACCESS table as TCRdb keeps it, with only in-frame sequences that have V and J called. A part of the clones is gone; compared with another copy, unresolved V genes explain less than half, and the rest is unexplained. Here the sample has some 14,000 clones; about 89% occur a single time. The top ten constitute 6% to 8.5% of the sample. The sample was bone marrow, taken 120 to 130 days after intestinal transplantation. All receptors come from a human patient who received an intestinal transplant, so some T cells may come from the graft donor.

The chain carries TRBV6-1 and TRBJ2-1, with 7 bases fitting TRBD1. There are 16 residues in the CDR3. Per the germline V gene, CDR1 is MNHNS and CDR2 is SASEGT. V lost 4 bases, J lost 4 bases, and 10 bases stayed unmatched. The CDR3 bases are TGTGCCAGCAGTGTTTGGTACAGGGGTAAGTACAATGAGCAGTTCTTC. Residues: CASSVWYRGKYNEQFF.

The rearrangement links TRBV9 to TRBJ2-7; 13 bases map to TRBD2. Trimming cost V 0 bases and J 4 bases; bases outside gene matches: 1. Germline V CDR1 and CDR2: SGDLS, YYNGEE. The CDR3 is 15 residues long. Here the CDR3 reads CASSVGTSGRYEQYF. In DNA, the CDR3 is TGTGCCAGCAGCGTAGGGACTAGCGGGAGATACGAGCAGTACTTC.

The chain combines TRBV25-1 with TRBJ2-3; D unresolved. V was cut by 8 bases and J by 5 bases, with 11 bases left in between. Germline V gene sequence: CDR1 MGHDK, CDR2 SYGVNS. The CDR3 runs 12 residues. The CDR3 nucleotides read TGTGCCAGCGGTATCCCGGGAGATACGCAGTATTTT. It encodes CASGIPGDTQYF.

V is TRBV5-8 and J is TRBJ2-2, with D possibly matching TRBD2 (5 bases). The V gene lost 0 bases and the J gene lost 3 bases, with 9 bases spanning the gap. The CDR3 length is 15 residues. CDR1 is SGHTS and CDR2 is YDEGEE in the germline V gene. The DNA of the CDR3 is TGTGCCAGCAGCTTGGTGATAGCGTACACCGGGGAGCTGTTTTTT. Protein sequence: CASSLVIAYTGELFF.

V is TRBV9 and J is TRBJ2-7; 8 nucleotides match TRBD1. Trimming took 1 base from V and 3 from J; bases not matched to a gene: 6. CDR1 and CDR2 from the germline V gene are SGDLS and YYNGEE. The CDR3 covers 15 residues. The CDR3 here is CASSVSGGTGYEQYF. Written as DNA, the CDR3 is TGTGCCAGCAGCGTATCTGGCGGGACAGGCTACGAGCAGTACTTC. The entire variable domain, with the rest obtained from reference TRBV9 and TRBJ2-7, is as follows: DSGVTQTPKHLITATGQRVTLRCSPRSGDLSVYWYQQSLDQGLQFLIQYYNGEERAKGNILERFSAQQFPDLHSELNLSSLELGDSALYFCASSVSGGTGYEQYFGPGTRLTVT.

This chain links TRBV7-8 with TRBJ2-2; D perhaps matches TRBD2 (5 bases). The CDR3 length is 17 residues. Trimming stripped 3 bases from V and 5 bases from J, with 19 bases between. Germline CDR1 is SGHVS and CDR2 is FQNEAQ. CDR3 in amino acids: CASSFFMGNGNTGELFF. As DNA, the CDR3 is TGTGCCAGCAGCTTTTTCATGGGAAACGGGAATACCGGGGAGCTGTTTTTT.

The chain uses TRBV28 and TRBJ1-2, with D perhaps TRBD1 (5 bases). This CDR3 has 16 amino acids. V shed 4 bases and J shed 3 bases, with 18 bases lying between them. From germline, CDR1 is MDHEN and CDR2 SYDVKM. CDR3 nucleotide sequence: TGTGCCAGCAGTTCGTCGGGGCAGGGATATCACTATGGCTACACCTTC. Amino acid sequence: CASSSSGQGYHYGYTF.